These 11 T cell receptor beta chains originate from one sample sequenced in a study of T cell clonotyping in hematopoietic cell transplantation. Time point meaning: recipient sample about 28 days before transplant, after cytoreduction. Sequenced by immunoSEQ multiplex PCR; TCRdb stores in-frame clones only, minus some. This repertoire shows around 7,400 clones, roughly 91% found once; its top ten account for 5.5% to 9%. The sequencing used peripheral blood mononuclear cells, collected before stem cell transplant. The source of these receptors is a man aged 55 to 70 with acute myeloid leukemia. Some clones in this sample may be carry-over from other donors' samples.

V gene TRBV10-1 combines with J gene TRBJ1-3; D remains unclear. The ends were cut back, 2 bases at V and 2 bases at J, with 10 bases in the middle. This CDR3 comprises 15 residues. Germline-derived CDR1 and CDR2 are WNHNN and SYGVQD (reference sequence). The CDR3, as DNA: TGCGCCAGCAGTGAGACTATCGGGCCTGGAAACACCATATATTTT. This sequence encodes CASSETIGPGNTIYF.

The rearrangement uses TRBV4-1 and TRBJ2-7, with 8 bases matching TRBD1. Trimming took 1 base from V and 5 from J; bases not matched to a gene: 13. Germline lookup yields CDR1 MGHRA and CDR2 YSYEKL. The CDR3 extends over 17 amino acids. The CDR3 region is CASSQGVSYRGADEQYF. The CDR3 nucleotides read TGCGCCAGCAGCCAAGGAGTGTCTTACAGGGGGGCGGACGAGCAGTACTTC.

The chain recombines TRBV5-1 with TRBJ1-2, with 7 bases that match TRBD1. The V and J ends lost 3 bases and 7 bases, in that order; junction bases with no gene match: 12. This CDR3 has 15 residues. CDR1 is SGHRS, CDR2 YFSETQ, per germline. CDR3 bases: TGCGCCAGCAGCTCCCCCACAGGGGATGGCTCTGGCTACACCTTC. It encodes CASSSPTGDGSGYTF.

J is TRBJ2-3 and V is TRBV29-1; 9 nucleotides match TRBD2. V was pared by 3 bases and J by 1 base, with 11 bases of the junction left unmatched. The CDR3 contains 17 residues. Germline V gives CDR1 SQVTM, CDR2 ANQGSEA. Here the CDR3 DNA reads TGCAGCGTTGAGAGTAGCGGGGGCCCCTATGGCACAGATACGCAGTATTTT. It specifies CSVESSGGPYGTDTQYF.

Comments on this clone: One junction end does not reproduce the germline sequence, and a read error may be involved. This chain joins TRBV14 and TRBJ1-3; tentative D call: TRBD1 (5 bases). The length of the CDR3 is 11 residues. Per the germline V gene, CDR1 is SGHDN and CDR2 is FVKESK. The CDR3 DNA reads as TGTGCCAGCAGCCAAATCTTCCGGGACCGATTT. It encodes CASSQIFRDRF.

Of note for this clone: At one boundary the junction diverges from the germline segment, which might be a read error. The gene calls are TRBV7-7 and TRBJ2-5; 10 nucleotides align to TRBD1. The V gene's germline CDR1 is SSHAT and CDR2 FNYEAQ (reference sequence). The CDR3 runs 15 residues. In DNA form, the CDR3 reads TGTGCTAGCAGCTTTAAAGGGACAGGGGAAGAGACCCAGTACTTC. It encodes CASSFKGTGEETQYF.

The gene calls are TRBV30 and TRBJ2-5; D is perhaps TRBD1 or TRBD2 (5 bases each). The CDR3 length is 12 residues. Germline lookup yields CDR1 GTSNPN and CDR2 SVGIG (reference sequence). The V gene lost 8 bases and the J gene lost 7 bases, with 17 bases spanning the gap. The CDR3 DNA sequence: TGTGCCGGGCTCATTGGGGGTGGGACCCAGTACTTC. Protein sequence: CAGLIGGGTQYF.

The CDR3 reads CASSVGREYSNQPQHF. As DNA, the CDR3 is TGTGCCAGCAGTGTCGGCAGGGAATATAGCAATCAGCCCCAGCATTTT. The genes are TRBV2 and TRBJ1-5; a weak D match, TRBD1 (5 bases). Germline-derived CDR1 and CDR2 are SNHLY and FYNNEI. The CDR3 consists of 16 residues. V was trimmed by 4 bases and J by 0 bases, leaving 13 bases between them.

The V and J genes are TRBV5-1 and TRBJ2-1; 7 positions match TRBD1. V was clipped by 4 bases and J by 7 bases; unmatched bases: 8. The CDR3 spans 14 residues. CDR1 SGHRS and CDR2 YFSETQ come from the germline V gene. The CDR3 DNA reads as TGCGCCAGCAGCGCCAGACAGGGAACGAATGAGCAGTTCTTC. Residues: CASSARQGTNEQFF.

Notes on this clone: One end of the junction does not line up with germline, which may come from a read error. J is TRBJ2-7 and V is TRBV2; D tentatively reads TRBD1 or TRBD2 (5 bases each). The CDR3 covers 14 residues. Germline V gives CDR1 SNHLY, CDR2 FYNNEI. The CDR3 DNA is TGTGCCAGCAGTGTATCTGGGACCCTAAGGACCGAGGACTTC. Protein product: CASSVSGTLRTEDF.

This chain uses TRBV25-1 with TRBJ1-2; D unresolved. The germline gives CDR1 MGHDK, CDR2 SYGVNS. The CDR3 contains 15 residues. V lost 1 base and J lost 1, with 10 bases in between. This CDR3 is CASSESQAFNYGYTF. The CDR3 DNA reads as TGTGCCAGCAGTGAATCTCAGGCCTTTAACTATGGCTACACCTTC.